This T cell receptor beta chain derives from a study of T cells in Graves' hyperthyroidism and ophthalmopathy. Study-level findings and limits: Among thyroid clonotypes expanded above 0.001, most also appeared in blood.

In this sample, this clonotype turned up many times. The antigen is unknown. Stable hyperthyroidism: no ophthalmopathy progression over 18 months of follow-up. Fresh peripheral blood, more than 8 ml of it, supplied the PBMCs. Amplification yielded TCR beta CDR3 regions, with RNA transcripts as the source. In the first-round RT-PCR of the TCR CDR3, the HTBI primer set was used. MiXCR was run by TCRdb on the multiplex PCR reads, yielding one entry per CDR3 protein. The sample gives a few hundred thousand distinct CDR3 sequences, about 16% of which show up once; approximately 30% is in the top ten. Losses at the gene ends were 7 bases for V and 7 bases for J; bases not matched to a gene: 13. This CDR3 is 16 amino acids long. Germline CDR1 is KGHDR and CDR2 is SFDVKD.

The receptor's source is a young woman with Graves' hyperthyroidism. This chain joins TRBV24-1 and TRBJ2-1, with 9 nucleotides matching TRBD1. The sequenced sample was blood. CDR3 loop: CATRGSRDRATNEQFF. CDR3 nucleotides: TGTGCCACCAGGGGGTCCCGGGACAGGGCTACGAATGAGCAGTTCTTC.